A single sample gave rise to the 27 T cell receptor beta chains below, sequenced in a study of blood T cell repertoires in COVID-19. Using immunoSEQ multiplex PCR, the repertoire was profiled, and TCRdb retains in-frame clones only, with some absent. The top ten hold over 0.95% of the sample, which has some 170,000 clones, more than 75% seen once. The sequenced sample was PBMCs or T cells enriched from blood (not recorded which). All receptors derive from a human donor with acute COVID-19. The donor label of this sample is uncertain.

CDR3 loop: CAISESRGGQGGQQYF. In DNA, the CDR3 is TGTGCCATCAGTGAGTCGAGGGGAGGACAGGGCGGCCAACAGTACTTC. The chain has TRBV10-3 and TRBJ2-7, with 8 bases that match TRBD1. The CDR3 sequence is 16 residues long. Per germline, CDR1 ENHRY and CDR2 SYGVKD. V lost 0 bases, J lost 10 bases, and 14 bases stayed unmatched.

This clone has a handful of counts. This sample includes further DNA sequences coding for the same CDR3. The chain has TRBV7-2 and TRBJ2-3; 10 nucleotides align to TRBD1. The V and J ends lost 4 bases and 1 base, in that order; junction bases with no gene match: 2. The CDR3 has 15 amino acids. Germline CDR1 SGHTA, CDR2 FQGNSA. The CDR3 loop reads CASSSDRGRTDTQYF. In DNA form, the CDR3 reads TGTGCCAGCAGCTCTGACAGGGGGCGCACAGATACGCAGTATTTT.

This clone came up once. The rearrangement uses TRBV10-3 and TRBJ1-2; TRBD1 aligns across 9 bases. This CDR3 comprises 14 residues. CDR1 and CDR2 (germline): ENHRY, SYGVKD. With V trimmed by 6 bases and J by 7 bases, 9 bases remained unmatched. The CDR3, as DNA: TGTGCCATCAGGACGGGACAGGGAGATTCTGGCTACACCTTC. Translated: CAIRTGQGDSGYTF.

This clone was picked up one time. V gene TRBV7-9 combines with J gene TRBJ2-1; D is perhaps TRBD2 (6 bases). Germline loops: CDR1 SEHNR, CDR2 FQNEAQ (reference sequence). CDR3 length: 13 residues. Trimming removed 3 bases at V and 7 bases at J, with 10 bases between. The CDR3: CASSLGGENEQFF. For the CDR3, the DNA is TGTGCCAGCAGCTTGGGGGGTGAGAATGAGCAGTTCTTC.

The chain recombines TRBV7-9 with TRBJ2-3; the D is unclear. CDR1 is SEHNR, CDR2 FQNEAQ, per germline (reference sequence). Trimming pared 7 bases from V and 3 bases from J, leaving 14 bases between. This CDR3 is built from 14 residues. DNA of the CDR3: TGTGCCAGCACCAGAGAAGCAGCGACAGATACGCAGTATTTT. Its protein is CASTREAATDTQYF.

The chain couples TRBV4-2 to TRBJ2-1, with 11 bases identical to TRBD2. The V gene's germline CDR1 is LGHNA and CDR2 YNFKEQ. Trimming removed 4 bases from V and 6 bases from J; junction bases left unmatched: 2. This CDR3 has 14 residues. The CDR3 sequence is CASSPGLAVNEQFF. CDR3 DNA sequence: TGTGCCAGCAGCCCGGGACTAGCGGTCAATGAGCAGTTCTTC.

In its sample, this clone was seen once. The V and J genes are TRBV5-1 and TRBJ2-4; 7 bases are a match to TRBD1. CDR1 and CDR2 from the germline V gene are SGHRS and YFSETQ. The CDR3 is 14 amino acids. J gave up 6 bases and V 2 bases, and 5 bases lay outside the gene matches. The CDR3 loop is CASSLPGQTNIQYF. In DNA form, the CDR3 reads TGCGCCAGCAGCTTACCGGGACAGACAAACATTCAGTACTTC.

This chain connects TRBV6-6 to TRBJ2-7, with 7 positions matching TRBD2. Germline CDR1 MNHNY, CDR2 SVGAGI (reference sequence). J lost 2 bases, V lost 5 bases, and 9 bases had no gene match. The CDR3 spans 15 residues. The CDR3 coding sequence is TGTGCCAGCAGTCCTACTGACCTAGCGGCCTACGAGCAGTACTTC. It yields the protein CASSPTDLAAYEQYF.

V and J are TRBV7-8 and TRBJ1-6; the match to TRBD1 covers 7 bases. In germline, CDR1 is SGHVS, CDR2 FQNEAQ. J was trimmed by 7 bases and V by 0 bases; bases with no gene match: 3. This CDR3 region has 15 residues. The CDR3 nucleotides read TGTGCCAGCAGCTTAGCGGCCAGGGGGAATTCACCCCTCCACTTT. It encodes CASSLAARGNSPLHF.

Note on this clone: An end of the junction differs from the germline gene, which may be a read error. The DNA of the CDR3 is TGTGCCAGCAGCTTAGATGTCGGAACAGGGGAAAGCTTC. Its protein is CASSLDVGTGESF. The chain has TRBV11-2 and TRBJ2-7, with 7 positions matching TRBD1. Germline CDR1 is SGHAT and CDR2 is FQNNGV. This CDR3 has 13 residues.

The V and J genes are TRBV6-5 and TRBJ1-6; 7 positions match TRBD1. The germline V gene encodes CDR1 MNHEY and CDR2 SVGAGI. V lost 6 bases to trimming and J lost 7 bases; unmatched junction nucleotides: 6. The CDR3 loop spans 14 amino acids. The CDR3 DNA reads TGTGCCAGCAGAGAGGGACAGCCGAATTCACCCCTCCACTTT. This gives the protein CASREGQPNSPLHF.

The chain joins TRBV11-2 to TRBJ2-1; 8 bases align to TRBD1. The V segment lost 5 bases and the J segment 4 bases; nucleotides outside the gene matches: 7. Germline lookup yields CDR1 SGHAT and CDR2 FQNNGV. The length of the CDR3 is 15 residues. The CDR3: CASSPGQERYNEQFF. In DNA, the CDR3 is TGTGCCAGCAGCCCGGGACAGGAGCGATACAATGAGCAGTTCTTC.

The J gene is TRBJ1-2, the V gene TRBV7-2, with D maybe TRBD1 (6 bases). This CDR3 is built from 13 residues. Between the trimmed V and J ends, which lost 6 bases and 2 bases, there was a span of 10 bases. Per germline, CDR1 SGHTA and CDR2 FQGNSA. CDR3 in DNA: TGTGCCAGCAGGGGACAAGGAAACTATGGCTACACCTTC. This sequence encodes CASRGQGNYGYTF.

This rearrangement joins TRBV7-3 to TRBJ2-3, with a weak D call TRBD1 (5 bases). Germline V gene lookup returns CDR1 SGHTA and CDR2 FQGTGA. This CDR3 spans 14 amino acids. The V and J ends lost 5 bases and 1 base respectively, with 10 bases between them. For the CDR3, the DNA is TGTGCCAGCAGCCCTCAACAGGGCACAGATACGCAGTATTTT. Its translation: CASSPQQGTDTQYF.

The chain is built from TRBV9 and TRBJ2-3, with TRBD1 matching 8 bases. The V gene end was trimmed by 5 bases and the J gene end by 2 bases; junction bases not matched to a gene: 7. CDR1 is SGDLS, CDR2 YYNGEE, per germline. This CDR3 has 15 residues. The CDR3 region is CASRGPGGDTDTQYF. CDR3 bases: TGTGCCAGCAGGGGCCCAGGGGGCGACACAGATACGCAGTATTTT.

This clone was detected once. The gene calls are TRBV5-5 and TRBJ2-5, with 11 bases aligning to TRBD2. The germline gives CDR1 SGHKS, CDR2 YYEKEE (reference sequence). The CDR3 extends over 18 amino acids. The V gene end was trimmed by 0 bases and the J gene end by 1 base; junction bases not matched to a gene: 8. CDR3 DNA: TGTGCCAGCAGCTTGGTACTCCCTAGCGGGGGGACCCAAGAGACCCAGTACTTC. This encodes CASSLVLPSGGTQETQYF.

V usage is TRBV9 and J usage is TRBJ1-2; D is perhaps TRBD1 (5 bases). The V gene lost 7 bases and the J gene lost 0 bases, with 7 bases spanning the gap. Looked up from germline, CDR1 is SGDLS and CDR2 is YYNGEE. This CDR3 is built from 12 residues. The CDR3 DNA follows: TGTGCCAGCCGGGGGGCTAACTATGGCTACACCTTC. This translates into CASRGANYGYTF. Together with reference TRBV9 and TRBJ1-2, the CDR3 gives the full variable domain: DSGVTQTPKHLITATGQRVTLRCSPRSGDLSVYWYQQSLDQGLQFLIQYYNGEERAKGNILERFSAQQFPDLHSELNLSSLELGDSALYFCASRGANYGYTFGSGTRLTVV.

This chain joins TRBV6-5 and TRBJ2-7; tentatively, D is TRBD1 (7 bases). Germline V gene data show CDR1 as MNHEY and CDR2 as SVGAGI. Trimming took 6 bases from V and 1 from J, leaving 16 bases between them. CDR3 length: 15 amino acids. The CDR3 region has the DNA TGTGCCAGCAGAAGCCAGGGGGGTCTATCCTACGAGCAGTACTTC. This codes for CASRSQGGLSYEQYF.

The rearrangement joins TRBV12-5 to TRBJ1-1; D is unresolved. This CDR3 spans 13 amino acids. CDR1 is LGHNT and CDR2 is FRNRAP in the germline V gene. V was clipped by 1 base and J by 3 bases, with 6 bases between them. The CDR3 DNA reads as TGTGCTAGTGGTTTGGCAGGATACACTGAAGCTTTCTTT. It encodes CASGLAGYTEAFF.

The chain has TRBV3-1 (or the pseudogene TRBV3-2) and TRBJ1-1; perhaps TRBD1 as D (6 bases). The CDR3 contains 14 residues. Germline CDR1 reads LGHDT; CDR2 reads YNNKEL (reference sequence). The ends were cut back, 3 bases at V and 4 bases at J, with 12 bases in the middle. The CDR3 loop is CASSHSTGGTEAFF. Written as DNA, the CDR3 is TGTGCCAGCAGCCATTCGACAGGAGGCACTGAAGCTTTCTTT.

The chain recombines TRBV6-2 or TRBV6-3 with TRBJ2-1; 7 nucleotides align to TRBD1. This CDR3 has 13 amino acids. With 2 bases clipped from V and 9 bases from J, the junction kept 4 bases outside the gene matches. CDR1 and CDR2 from the germline V gene are MNHEY and SVGEGT. The CDR3 DNA reads TGTGCCAGCAGTTACAGGGGGCCTGGTGAGCAGTTCTTC. It yields the protein CASSYRGPGEQFF.

The J gene is TRBJ2-7, the V gene TRBV30, with D maybe TRBD1 (6 bases). CDR1 is GTSNPN and CDR2 is SVGIG in the germline V gene (reference sequence). CDR3 size: 17 residues. V was clipped by 0 bases and J by 4 bases, with 22 bases between them. The CDR3 region has the DNA TGTGCCTGGAGTGTATTCCCGGACAGCAGACCAAGGTACGAGCAGTACTTC. Its protein product is CAWSVFPDSRPRYEQYF.

This clone was seen once. V gene TRBV6-5 combines with J gene TRBJ1-2; the match to TRBD1 covers 8 bases. The germline CDR1 and CDR2 sequences are MNHEY and SVGAGI. The CDR3 is made up of 15 amino acids. J gave up 6 bases and V 5 bases, and 11 bases lay outside the gene matches. The DNA for the CDR3 is TGTGCCAGCAGTAATGGGGGCCGACAGGGGAATGGCTACACCTTC. Translated: CASSNGGRQGNGYTF.

V usage is TRBV7-8 and J usage is TRBJ2-2, with 8 bases fitting TRBD1. Unmatched junction bases numbered 5, after V lost 3 bases and J lost 5 bases. Germline loops: CDR1 SGHVS, CDR2 FQNEAQ. This CDR3 is built from 15 residues. Here the CDR3 reads CASSFGQGRTGELFF. Written as DNA, the CDR3 is TGTGCCAGCAGCTTCGGACAGGGTCGTACCGGGGAGCTGTTTTTT.

The chain joins TRBV3-1 (or the pseudogene TRBV3-2) to TRBJ2-7; 8 bases agree with TRBD1. Germline assignment: CDR1 LGHDT and CDR2 YNNKEL (reference sequence). The CDR3 length is 13 residues. The trim removed 6 bases at V and 2 bases at J, leaving 3 bases unmatched. The CDR3 is CASSADRAYEQYF. CDR3 nucleotides: TGTGCCAGCAGTGCGGACAGGGCCTACGAGCAGTACTTC.

This chain joins TRBV19 and TRBJ2-2; 7 bases fit TRBD1. The CDR3 consists of 16 residues. Germline V gene data show CDR1 as LNHDA and CDR2 as SQIVND (reference sequence). The junction had 10 bases not matched to a gene; V was cut back by 5 bases and J by 4 bases. The CDR3 here is CASSHDRERGTGELFF. CDR3 bases: TGTGCCAGTAGTCATGACAGGGAAAGGGGCACCGGGGAGCTGTTTTTT.

The V call is TRBV19, the J call TRBJ1-5; TRBD1 aligns across 8 bases. After removal of 5 bases from V and 6 bases from J, the junction contained 15 bases not matched to a gene. The CDR3 consists of 17 residues. CDR1 is LNHDA and CDR2 is SQIVND in the germline V gene (reference sequence). CDR3 in amino acids: CASSLRKWDRNSQPQHF. In DNA, the CDR3 is TGTGCCAGTAGTTTAAGGAAATGGGACAGGAACTCTCAGCCCCAGCATTTT.